The present entry profiles one TCR beta chain with its context. The sample is drawn from a study of blood T cell repertoires in COVID-19. Authors' methods: Scientists estimated how many nucleated cells there were by amplifying reference gene primers. TCRdb's table, derived via immunoSEQ multiplex PCR, lists solely in-frame clones and lacks some. That table gives V, J and clone size, and the DNA gave D and trimming. The sample includes 200,000 to 250,000 clones, 70% to 90% of them seen just once. The receptor was isolated from a woman aged 18-30 years who had recovered from COVID-19. What was sequenced was peripheral blood.

CDR3 sequence reads: CASSQDRPKEGGYTF. Written as DNA, the CDR3 is TGCGCCAGCAGCCAAGACAGACCCAAAGAGGGCGGCTACACCTTC. The rearrangement uses TRBV4-3 and TRBJ1-2; no clear D. CDR1 is LGHNA and CDR2 is YSLEER in the germline V gene. Trimming removed 0 bases from V and 8 bases from J, with 16 bases in between. CDR3 length: 15 residues.